The entry that follows covers one T cell receptor (beta chain) sequence. What this receptor recognizes is not known. The sequencing machine was an Illumina HiSeq 2000. The TCR beta cDNA libraries were made using 5'RACE template switching, a step that added both a universal primer site and unique molecular identifiers. Priming for cDNA synthesis came from the TCR beta constant segment, and two successive PCR amplification steps followed. The study's own analysis went as follows. MIGEC handled demultiplexing of the reads and grouping by UMI, while MiTCR was used to assemble and quantify clonotypes. Only TCR cDNA sequences supported by at least two reads were kept to exclude erroneous sequences. The tcR package was used for downstream repertoire analysis, and clonotypes were matched across fractions by CDR3 nucleotide sequence plus V segment. Antigen specificity was annotated against VDJdb with VDJmatch, allowing one amino acid substitution in CDR3. TCRdb reprocessed the raw reads; every CDR3 protein sequence is a single record, and DNA is not supplied. TCRdb's processing, not the authors', yielded these V and J calls. This sample's clone table shows fewer than 400,000 distinct CDR3 sequences. Roughly 10% of the sample is held by the ten biggest clonotypes.

HCMV-specific IgG was detected in serum with a commercial ELISA kit to determine HCMV serostatus. Peripheral blood mononuclear cells were isolated from blood by Ficoll density gradient centrifugation. The sample belongs to a study of T cells expressing NK-cell markers (dated by TCRdb to 2020 to 2021). Concerning the study at large: In sorted CD3+CD56+NKG2C+, CD3+CD56+NKG2C- and CD3+CD56-NKG2C+ T-cell subsets from about 8 donors, TCR beta-chain repertoires were profiled. Seven of the eight sequenced donors were HCMV-seropositive and one was HCMV-seronegative. The eight sequenced donors were randomly selected healthy volunteers, three men and five women. The libraries were sequenced on Illumina HiSeq 2000/2500, MiSeq or NextSeq, producing 2 x 150 bp reads.

The CDR3 numbers 16 residues from cysteine through phenylalanine. No DNA is given. As encoded in the germline V gene (reference sequence), CDR1 is SEHNR while CDR2 is FQNEAQ. General conclusions and limits of the study: In roughly six donors, the dominant CD3+CD56+NKG2C+ clonotypes were among the top 10 CD8+ clonotypes and accounted for about 1.0-7.5% of CD8+ T cells. It remained unclear whether the expanded NKG2C-expressing T cell clones were specific for HCMV antigens. Those dominant clonotypes were again the most abundant among CD3+CD56-NKG2C+ cells in a few donors, at roughly 25-60.1%.

The clonotype was recovered from a woman aged 45 to 65 in good health. Donor details come from another sample of the same person, matched by shared clones. The sequenced material came from blood T cells: a sorted CD56 or NKG2C T cell subset, CD4+ or CD8+ T cells, or bulk PBMC T cells (not recorded which). The chain employs TRBV7-9 and TRBJ2-1; TCRdb lists TRBD1, though no DNA is available to test this call. The CDR3 reads as follows: CASSLVQGLGYNEQFF. Extended through the reference TRBV7-9 and TRBJ2-1 proteins, this CDR3 yields the full variable domain: DTGVSQNPRHKITKRGQNVTFRCDPISEHNRLYWYRQTLGQGPEFLTYFQNEAQLEKSRLLSDRFSAERPKGSFSTLEIQRTEQGDSAMYLCASSLVQGLGYNEQFFGPGTRLTVL.